The sequence of this T cell receptor (beta chain) was determined in a study of T cell responses to AZD1222 COVID-19 vaccine. Clones were read by immunoSEQ multiplex PCR, and TCRdb kept only the in-frame ones, dropping some. The data hold some 150,000 clones, with around nine tenths observed a single time. As regards this clone: Its antigen is currently unknown.

The CDR3 spans 12 residues. Germline loops: CDR1 LNHDA, CDR2 SQIVND (reference sequence). Trimming cost V 3 bases and J 7 bases, with 7 bases left between them. General observations from the study: Spike-specific TCR breadth and depth were elevated following two AZD1222 doses. Only five or six AZD1222 recipients were seropositive at baseline. No repertoire was sampled before or during the peak T cell response, only after it.

The rearrangement joins TRBV19 to TRBJ1-5, with unresolved D. The sequence was obtained from an adult in good health. Sequenced material: peripheral blood, taken on day 0 of AZD1222 vaccination. The CDR3 reads CASSIGEQPQHF. The CDR3 coding sequence is TGTGCCAGTAGTATCGGGGAGCAGCCCCAGCATTTT.